Listed here is a single TCR beta chain. Only in-frame clones appear in the TCRdb table, and some are missing; sequencing was by immunoSEQ multiplex PCR. The repertoire holds 490,000 or so clones, about 88% seen once, with around 7.9% in the top ten. CDR3 size: 16 residues. Germline V gives CDR1 ENHRY, CDR2 SYGVKD. V shed 8 bases and J shed 3 bases, with 20 bases lying between them. The sample belongs to a study of blood T cell repertoires in COVID-19. About the research overall: Collection of acute and convalescent COVID-19 samples took place in the United States, Italy and Spain.

This clonotype originated in a woman aged 55-75 years who had recovered from COVID-19. The sample comprised PBMCs or T cells enriched from blood (not recorded which). The V call is TRBV10-3, the J call TRBJ2-4; tentatively, D is TRBD2 (7 bases). The CDR3 DNA sequence: TGTGCCATCGGAGGGGGGGAGGGGTCATACAAAAACATTCAGTACTTC. This sequence encodes CAIGGGEGSYKNIQYF.